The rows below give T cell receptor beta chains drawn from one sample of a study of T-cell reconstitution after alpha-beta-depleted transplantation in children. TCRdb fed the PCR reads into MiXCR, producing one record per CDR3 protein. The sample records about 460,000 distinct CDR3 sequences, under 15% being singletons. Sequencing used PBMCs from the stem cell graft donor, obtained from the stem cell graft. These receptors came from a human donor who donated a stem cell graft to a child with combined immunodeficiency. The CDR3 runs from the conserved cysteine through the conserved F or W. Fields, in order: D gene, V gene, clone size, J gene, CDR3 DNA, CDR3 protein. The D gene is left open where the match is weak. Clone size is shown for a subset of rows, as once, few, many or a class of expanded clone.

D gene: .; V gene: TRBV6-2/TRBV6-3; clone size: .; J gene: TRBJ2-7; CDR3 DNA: TGTGCCAGCAGTTACTCGAAGGTGGCCTCCTACGAGCAGTACTTC; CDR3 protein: CASSYSKVASYEQYF
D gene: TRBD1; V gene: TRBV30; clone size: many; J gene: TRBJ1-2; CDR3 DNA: TGTGCCTGGAGTGTACTGAGGACAGGGACTAACTATGGCTACACCTTC; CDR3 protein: CAWSVLRTGTNYGYTF
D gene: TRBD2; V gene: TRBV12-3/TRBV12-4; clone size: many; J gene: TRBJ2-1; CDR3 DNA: TGTGCCAGCAGTTTGGGACTAGCGGGGCACAATGAGCAGTTCTTC; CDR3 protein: CASSLGLAGHNEQFF
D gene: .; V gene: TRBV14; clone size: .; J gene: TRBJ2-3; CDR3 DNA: TGTGCCAGCAGCCAAGATCAACAGGTTCAAGATACGCAGTATTTT; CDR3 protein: CASSQDQQVQDTQYF
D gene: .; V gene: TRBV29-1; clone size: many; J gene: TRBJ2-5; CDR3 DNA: TGCAGCGTTGAAACAGGGTTGCGAGAGACCCAGTACTTC; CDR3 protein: CSVETGLRETQYF
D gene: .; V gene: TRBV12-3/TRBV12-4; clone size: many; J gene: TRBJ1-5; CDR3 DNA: TGTGCCAGCAGTTGGGGTAGAAATCAGCCCCAGCATTTT; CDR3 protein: CASSWGRNQPQHF
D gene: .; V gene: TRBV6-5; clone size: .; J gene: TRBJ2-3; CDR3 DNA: TGTGCCAGCAGTTACTCGTATAAAGATACGCAGTATTTT; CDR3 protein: CASSYSYKDTQYF
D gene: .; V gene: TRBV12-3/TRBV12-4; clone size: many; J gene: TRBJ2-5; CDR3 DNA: TGTGCCAGCAGTTTAGATGGAGGGGTAGAGACCCAGTACTTC; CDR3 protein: CASSLDGGVETQYF
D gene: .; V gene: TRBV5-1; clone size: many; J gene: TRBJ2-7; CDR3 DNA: TGTGCCAGCAGTTCGAGGAGCTCCTACGAGCAGTACTTC; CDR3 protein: CASSSRSSYEQYF
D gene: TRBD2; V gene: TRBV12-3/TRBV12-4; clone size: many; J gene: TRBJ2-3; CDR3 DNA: TGTGCCAGCAGTCGGGGAGTAGGGGCATGGCTAGCGGGGGGTGATACGCAGTATTTT; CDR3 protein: CASSRGVGAWLAGGDTQYF
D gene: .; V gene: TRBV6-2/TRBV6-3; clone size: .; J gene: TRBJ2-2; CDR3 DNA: TGTGCCGGAGGGACAGCGAACACCGGGGAGCTGTTTTTT; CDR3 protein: CAGGTANTGELFF
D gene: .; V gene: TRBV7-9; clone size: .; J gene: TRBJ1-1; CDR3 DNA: TGTGCCAGCAGCTTAGCGGTCGGATTTGCTGAAGCTTTCTTT; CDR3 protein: CASSLAVGFAEAFF
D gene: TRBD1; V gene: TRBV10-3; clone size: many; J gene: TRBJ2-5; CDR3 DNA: TGTGCCATCAGTCCAGACAGGGTCGGTGAGACCCAGTACTTC; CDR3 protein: CAISPDRVGETQYF
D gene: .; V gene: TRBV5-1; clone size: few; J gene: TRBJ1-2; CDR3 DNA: TGCGCCAGCAGCTTGGAGGAGTGGGACTATGGCTACACCTTC; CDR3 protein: CASSLEEWDYGYTF
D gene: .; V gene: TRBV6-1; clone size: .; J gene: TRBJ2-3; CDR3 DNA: TGTGCCAGCAGTGAATCATGGGGACCCCCAGATACGCAGTATTTT; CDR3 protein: CASSESWGPPDTQYF
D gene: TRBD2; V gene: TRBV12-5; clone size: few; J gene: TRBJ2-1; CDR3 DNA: TGTGCTAGTGGTGCCCTTGGGACTAGCGGGAGTAGCGAGCAGTTCTTC; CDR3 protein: CASGALGTSGSSEQFF
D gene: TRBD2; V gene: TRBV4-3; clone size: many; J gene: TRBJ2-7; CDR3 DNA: TGCGCCAGCAGCCAAGACCCGGGACTAGCGGGAGTCCTGTACTTC; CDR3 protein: CASSQDPGLAGVLYF
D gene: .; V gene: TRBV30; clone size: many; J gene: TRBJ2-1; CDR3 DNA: TGTGCCTGGAGTGCCCCAGGGGTGGGGGAGCAGTTCTTC; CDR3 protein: CAWSAPGVGEQFF
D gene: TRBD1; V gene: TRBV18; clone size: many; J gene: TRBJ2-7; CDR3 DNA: TGTGCCAGCAGCCCGGGACAGAGCTACGAGCAGTACTTC; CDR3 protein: CASSPGQSYEQYF
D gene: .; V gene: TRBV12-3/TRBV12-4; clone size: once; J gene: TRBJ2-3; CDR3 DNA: TGTGCCAGCACTTTTCCCTCTGGTGGTGATACGCAGTATTTT; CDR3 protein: CASTFPSGGDTQYF
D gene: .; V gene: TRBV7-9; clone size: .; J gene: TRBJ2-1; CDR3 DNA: TGTGCCAGCAGCCAAACCTCCGGGGTAAGAGCCGGTGAGCAGTTCTTC; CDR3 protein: CASSQTSGVRAGEQFF
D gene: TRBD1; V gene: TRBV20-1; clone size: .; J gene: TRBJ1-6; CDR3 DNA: TGCAGTGCCACCGATGGACAGGGCTATAATTCACCCCTCCACTTT; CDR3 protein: CSATDGQGYNSPLHF
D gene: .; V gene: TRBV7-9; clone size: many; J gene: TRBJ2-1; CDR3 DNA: TGTGCCAGCAGCCCGCTAGGGGTTGAGCAGTTCTTC; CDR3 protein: CASSPLGVEQFF
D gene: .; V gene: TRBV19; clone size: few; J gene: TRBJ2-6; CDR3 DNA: TGTGCCAGTAGTAAGGACAGAGGGGACTCTGGGGCCAACGTCCTGACTTTC; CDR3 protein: CASSKDRGDSGANVLTF
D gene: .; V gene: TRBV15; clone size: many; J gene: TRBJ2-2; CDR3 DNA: TGTGCCACCAGCAAAGTTTCCACCGGGGAGCTGTTTTTT; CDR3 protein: CATSKVSTGELFF
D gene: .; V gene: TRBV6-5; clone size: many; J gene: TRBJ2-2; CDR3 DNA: TGTGCCAGCAGTTGGACAGGAGGGCTATCACGGAAGGCCGGGGAGCTGTTTTTT; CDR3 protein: CASSWTGGLSRKAGELFF
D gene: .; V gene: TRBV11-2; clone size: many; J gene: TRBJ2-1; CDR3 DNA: TGTGCCAGCAGCTTTGGAGATTACAATGAGCAGTTCTTC; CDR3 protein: CASSFGDYNEQFF
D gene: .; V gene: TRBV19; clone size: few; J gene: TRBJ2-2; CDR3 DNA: TGTGCCAGTAGTATGTCTCCCGCGAACACCGGGGAGCTGTTTTTT; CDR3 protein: CASSMSPANTGELFF
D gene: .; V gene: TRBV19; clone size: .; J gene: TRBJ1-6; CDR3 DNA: TGTGCCAGTAGTGTCGGGACGGTGAATTCACCCCTCCACTTT; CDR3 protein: CASSVGTVNSPLHF
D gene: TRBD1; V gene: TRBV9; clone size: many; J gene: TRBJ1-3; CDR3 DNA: TGTGCCAGCAGCGTGGGACAGCTCTCTGGAAACACCATATATTTT; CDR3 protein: CASSVGQLSGNTIYF
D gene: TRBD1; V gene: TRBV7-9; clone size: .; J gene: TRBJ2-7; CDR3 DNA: TGTGCCAGCAGCTGGCCCGGGACAGAGAGACTCGAGCAGTACTTC; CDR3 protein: CASSWPGTERLEQYF